Listed here are 15 T cell receptor beta chains from one sample, sequenced in a study of T cell changes during pregnancy in multiple sclerosis. Sequenced by immunoSEQ multiplex PCR; TCRdb stores in-frame clones only, minus some. The sample contains around 40,000 clones, just over 90% of which appear only once. Here the sequenced sample was CD4+ T cells from peripheral blood mononuclear cells, taken in the third trimester of pregnancy. The receptors were gathered from a female donor with multiple sclerosis, enrolled in a pregnancy study.

The chain has TRBV28 and TRBJ1-2; 7 bases agree with TRBD1. Looked up from germline, CDR1 is MDHEN and CDR2 is SYDVKM. Germline trimming cut 5 bases from V and 8 bases from J; bases unmatched to any gene: 5. CDR3 size: 12 residues. As DNA, the CDR3 is TGTGCCAGCAGTAGTACAGGGGTCGGCTACACCTTC. Amino acid sequence: CASSSTGVGYTF.

The chain has TRBV28 and TRBJ2-7; TRBD1 matches at 7 bases. This CDR3 spans 16 amino acids. V shed 4 bases, J shed 2 bases, and the junction held 11 bases outside the gene matches. Germline values: CDR1 MDHEN, CDR2 SYDVKM. CDR3 sequence reads: CASSSSGGRSPYEQYF. DNA for the CDR3: TGTGCCAGCAGTTCATCAGGGGGACGCTCTCCCTACGAGCAGTACTTC.

CDR3 sequence (DNA): TGTGCCATCAGACCCGGGACAGGGAGCACCGGGGAGCTGTTTTTT. Its protein product is CAIRPGTGSTGELFF. The chain uses TRBV10-3 and TRBJ2-2; 9 bases are shared with TRBD1. V shed 6 bases, J shed 4 bases, and the junction held 6 bases outside the gene matches. Germline assignment: CDR1 ENHRY and CDR2 SYGVKD. This CDR3 has 15 residues.

V gene TRBV11-2 combines with J gene TRBJ1-5; D ambiguous. From germline, CDR1 is SGHAT and CDR2 FQNNGV. The CDR3 runs 15 residues. V dropped 0 bases and J dropped 7 bases, with 13 bases sitting between them. The CDR3 loop is CASSLDGGSPQPQHF. The CDR3 DNA sequence: TGTGCCAGCAGCTTAGATGGAGGGTCTCCCCAGCCCCAGCATTTT.

The chain has TRBV2 and TRBJ2-2; D not certain. V was trimmed by 4 bases and J by 0 bases, leaving 6 bases between them. This CDR3 region has 14 residues. Germline V gene lookup returns CDR1 SNHLY and CDR2 FYNNEI. CDR3 in DNA: TGTGCCAGCAGTGCACGGTCGAACACCGGGGAGCTGTTTTTT. Translating it yields CASSARSNTGELFF.

This clone was detected only a few times. The chain employs TRBV2 and TRBJ1-1; D is undetermined. CDR1 and CDR2 (germline): SNHLY, FYNNEI. V lost 7 bases and J 0 bases, leaving 9 bases between the germline ends. CDR3 length equals 13 residues. CDR3 loop: CASMAEVNTEAFF. The CDR3 DNA sequence: TGTGCCAGCATGGCAGAAGTGAACACTGAAGCTTTCTTT.

This chain links TRBV4-1 with TRBJ2-1, with TRBD2 matching 10 bases. CDR1 MGHRA and CDR2 YSYEKL come from the germline V gene. There are 17 residues in the CDR3. J gave up 7 bases and V 3 bases, and 12 bases lay outside the gene matches. The CDR3 DNA sequence: TGCGCCAGCAGCCATGTACCCGGACTAGCGGAATTGAATGAGCAGTTCTTC. Translating it yields CASSHVPGLAELNEQFF.

This chain joins TRBV6-1 and TRBJ1-1; weak D call: TRBD1 (5 bases). Germline CDR1 and CDR2: MNHNS and SASEGT. The CDR3 sequence is 14 residues long. V was trimmed by 2 bases and J by 5 bases, leaving 12 bases between them. The CDR3 region is CASSELAGLTEAFF. As DNA, the CDR3 is TGTGCCAGCAGTGAATTGGCGGGACTTACTGAAGCTTTCTTT.

The chain couples TRBV7-2 to TRBJ2-1, with 12 bases identical to TRBD2. The V gene's germline CDR1 is SGHTA and CDR2 FQGNSA. The CDR3 extends over 16 amino acids. With V trimmed by 6 bases and J by 3 bases, 6 bases remained unmatched. CDR3 in DNA: TGTGCCAGCAGAGCTAGCGGGAGGGCTATCTACAATGAGCAGTTCTTC. Its translation is CASRASGRAIYNEQFF.

V usage is TRBV28 and J usage is TRBJ1-6, with 10 bases lining up with TRBD1. The CDR3 is 16 residues long. CDR1 and CDR2 (germline): MDHEN, SYDVKM. V shed 6 bases, J shed 5 bases, and the junction held 7 bases outside the gene matches. The CDR3 here is CASSSGQGTNNSPLHF. The DNA for the CDR3 is TGTGCCAGCAGCTCGGGACAGGGGACAAATAATTCACCCCTCCACTTT.

V is TRBV6-5 and J is TRBJ1-5; TRBD1 might be the D (5 bases). The V end was cut by 9 bases, the J end by 0 bases, with 9 bases between. Germline V gene data show CDR1 as MNHEY and CDR2 as SVGAGI. The CDR3 length is 13 residues. CDR3 bases: TGTGCCAGAGGAGGGGTTAGCAATCAGCCCCAGCATTTT. Its protein is CARGGVSNQPQHF.

V usage is TRBV28 and J usage is TRBJ2-7, with TRBD1 as a possible D gene (6 bases). The CDR3 consists of 15 residues. Germline CDR1 is MDHEN and CDR2 is SYDVKM. Trimming cost V 10 bases and J 1 base, with 20 bases left between them. The CDR3 nucleotides read TGTGCCATTTCAGACCCCCGAGGACAGTCCTACGAGCAGTACTTC. It encodes CAISDPRGQSYEQYF.

This rearrangement joins TRBV9 to TRBJ2-5, with 7 bases fitting TRBD2. V shed 0 bases, J shed 5 bases, and the junction held 7 bases outside the gene matches. This CDR3 is 15 amino acids long. Germline V gene data show CDR1 as SGDLS and CDR2 as YYNGEE. DNA for the CDR3: TGTGCCAGCAGCGTAGCTGGGGGGGAATTCGAGACCCAGTACTTC. This codes for CASSVAGGEFETQYF.

As to this clone: At one boundary the junction diverges from the germline segment, which might be a read error. J is TRBJ2-3 and V is TRBV7-9; TRBD1 is a possible D gene (6 bases). The length of the CDR3 is 17 residues. Germline CDR1 is SEHNR and CDR2 is FQNEAQ (reference sequence). For the CDR3, the DNA is TGTGCCAGCAACTTAAAACCCAGGGGTTCAATTACAGATACGCAGTATTTT. Translating it yields CASNLKPRGSITDTQYF. The full variable domain, in which reference TRBV7-9 and TRBJ2-3 provide the parts outside the CDR3, is DTGVSQNPRHKITKRGQNVTFRCDPISEHNRLYWYRQTLGQGPEFLTYFQNEAQLEKSRLLSDRFSAERPKGSFSTLEIQRTEQGDSAMYLCASNLKPRGSITDTQYFGPGTRLTVL.

J is TRBJ1-1 and V is TRBV7-9; D gene uncertain. Trimming stripped 5 bases from V and 6 bases from J, with 16 bases between. The CDR3 sequence is 14 residues long. CDR1 is SEHNR, CDR2 FQNEAQ, per germline (reference sequence). The CDR3 is CASSPEASGAEAFF. The CDR3 bases are TGTGCCAGCAGCCCCGAGGCATCCGGGGCTGAAGCTTTCTTT.